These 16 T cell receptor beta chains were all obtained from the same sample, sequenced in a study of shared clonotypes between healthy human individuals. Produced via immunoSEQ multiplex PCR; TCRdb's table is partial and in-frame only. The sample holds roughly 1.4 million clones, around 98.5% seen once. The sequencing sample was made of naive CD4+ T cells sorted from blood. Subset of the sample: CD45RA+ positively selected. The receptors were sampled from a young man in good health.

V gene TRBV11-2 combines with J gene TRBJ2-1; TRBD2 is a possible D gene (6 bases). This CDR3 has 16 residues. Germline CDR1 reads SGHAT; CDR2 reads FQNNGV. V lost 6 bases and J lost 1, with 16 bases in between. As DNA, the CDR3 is TGTGCCAGCAGAGAACTCGGGACTTTTTCCTACAATGAGCAGTTCTTC. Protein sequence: CASRELGTFSYNEQFF.

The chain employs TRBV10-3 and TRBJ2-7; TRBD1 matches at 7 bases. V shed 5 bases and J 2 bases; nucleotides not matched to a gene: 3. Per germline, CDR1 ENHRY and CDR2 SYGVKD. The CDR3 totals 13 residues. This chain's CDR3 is CAISRDRTYEQYF. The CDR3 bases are TGTGCCATCAGTAGGGACAGAACCTACGAGCAGTACTTC.

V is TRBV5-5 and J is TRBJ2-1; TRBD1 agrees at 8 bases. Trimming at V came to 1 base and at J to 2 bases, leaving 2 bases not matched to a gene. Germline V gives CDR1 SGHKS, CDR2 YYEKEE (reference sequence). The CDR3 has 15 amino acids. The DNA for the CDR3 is TGTGCCAGCAGCTTGTTGACAGGGGCCTACAATGAGCAGTTCTTC. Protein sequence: CASSLLTGAYNEQFF.

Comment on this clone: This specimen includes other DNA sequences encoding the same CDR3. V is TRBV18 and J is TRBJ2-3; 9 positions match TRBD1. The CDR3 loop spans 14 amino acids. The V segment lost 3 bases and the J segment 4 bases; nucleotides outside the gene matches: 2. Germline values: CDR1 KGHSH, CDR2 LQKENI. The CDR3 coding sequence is TGTGCCAGCTCACCCCGACAGGGGGCAGATACGCAGTATTTT. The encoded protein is CASSPRQGADTQYF.

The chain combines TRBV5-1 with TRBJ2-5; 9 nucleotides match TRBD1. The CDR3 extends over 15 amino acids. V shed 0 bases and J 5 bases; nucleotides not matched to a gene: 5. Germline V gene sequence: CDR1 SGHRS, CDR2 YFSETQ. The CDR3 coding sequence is TGCGCCAGCAGCTTGGGACAGGGGGGCGGGGAGACCCAGTACTTC. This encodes CASSLGQGGGETQYF.

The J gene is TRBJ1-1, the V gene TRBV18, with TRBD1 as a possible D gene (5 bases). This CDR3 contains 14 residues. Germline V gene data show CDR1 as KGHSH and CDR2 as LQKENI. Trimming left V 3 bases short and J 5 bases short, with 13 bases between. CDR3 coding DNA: TGTGCCAGCTCACCGGGGGGTCGGGAGACTGAAGCTTTCTTT. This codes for CASSPGGRETEAFF.

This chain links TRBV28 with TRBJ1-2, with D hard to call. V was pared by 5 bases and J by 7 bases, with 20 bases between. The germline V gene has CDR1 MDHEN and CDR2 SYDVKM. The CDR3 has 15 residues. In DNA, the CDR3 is TGTGCCAGCAGTCTCGGACGGAAACCCTCTGTTGGCTACACCTTC. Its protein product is CASSLGRKPSVGYTF.

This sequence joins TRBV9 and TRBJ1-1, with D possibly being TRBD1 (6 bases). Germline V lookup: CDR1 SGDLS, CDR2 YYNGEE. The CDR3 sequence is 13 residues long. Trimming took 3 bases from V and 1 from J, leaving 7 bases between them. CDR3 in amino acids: CASSETGNTEAFF. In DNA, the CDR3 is TGTGCCAGCAGCGAGACAGGGAACACTGAAGCTTTCTTT.

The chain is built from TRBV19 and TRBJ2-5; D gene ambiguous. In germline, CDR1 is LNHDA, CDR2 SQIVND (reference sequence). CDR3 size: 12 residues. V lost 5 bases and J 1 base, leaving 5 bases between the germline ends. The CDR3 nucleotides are TGTGCCAGTAGTTTCTCCCAAGAGACCCAGTACTTC. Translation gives CASSFSQETQYF.

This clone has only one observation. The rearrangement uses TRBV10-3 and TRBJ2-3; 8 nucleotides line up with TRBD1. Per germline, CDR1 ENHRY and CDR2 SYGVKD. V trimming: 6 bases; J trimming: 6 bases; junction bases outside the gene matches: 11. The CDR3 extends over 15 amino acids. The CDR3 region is CAIRQGAEYSDTQYF. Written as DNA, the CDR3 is TGTGCCATCAGGCAGGGGGCTGAGTACTCCGATACGCAGTATTTT.

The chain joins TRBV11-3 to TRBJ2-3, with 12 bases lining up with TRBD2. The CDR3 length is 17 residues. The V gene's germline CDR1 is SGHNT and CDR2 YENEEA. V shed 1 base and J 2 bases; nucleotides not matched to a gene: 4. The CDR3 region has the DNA TGTGCCAGCAGCTTAGGGACTAGCGGGACAAACACAGATACGCAGTATTTT. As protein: CASSLGTSGTNTDTQYF.

The CDR3 nucleotides read TGTGCCAGCAGTCGGACAGGGGGCATTGGCGGGGAGCTGTTTTTT. Translation gives CASSRTGGIGGELFF. The chain has TRBV5-4 and TRBJ2-2, with TRBD1 matching over 11 bases. Trimming cost V 5 bases and J 7 bases; bases outside gene matches: 7. In germline, CDR1 is SGHNT, CDR2 YYREEE (reference sequence). There are 15 residues in the CDR3.

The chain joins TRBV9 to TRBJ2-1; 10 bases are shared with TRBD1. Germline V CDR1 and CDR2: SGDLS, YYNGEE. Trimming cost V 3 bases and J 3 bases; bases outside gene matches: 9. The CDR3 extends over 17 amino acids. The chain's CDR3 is CASSATSGQGYYNEQFF. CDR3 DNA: TGTGCCAGCAGCGCGACCTCGGGACAGGGGTACTACAATGAGCAGTTCTTC.

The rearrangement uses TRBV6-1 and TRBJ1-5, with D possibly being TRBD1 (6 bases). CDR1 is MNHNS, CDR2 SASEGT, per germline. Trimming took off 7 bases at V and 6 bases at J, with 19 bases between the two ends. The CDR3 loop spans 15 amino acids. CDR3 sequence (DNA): TGTGCCAGCACCGAAGGGGGGAGGGTTGGTCAGCCCCAGCATTTT. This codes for CASTEGGRVGQPQHF.

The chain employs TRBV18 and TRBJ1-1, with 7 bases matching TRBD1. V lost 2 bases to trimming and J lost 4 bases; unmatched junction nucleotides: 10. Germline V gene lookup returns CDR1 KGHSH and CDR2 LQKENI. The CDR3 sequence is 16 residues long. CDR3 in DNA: TGTGCCAGCTCACCAGCTACTCAGGGGGGGGGCACTGAAGCTTTCTTT. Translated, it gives CASSPATQGGGTEAFF. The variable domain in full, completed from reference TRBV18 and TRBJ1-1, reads NAGVMQNPRHLVRRRGQEARLRCSPMKGHSHVYWYRQLPEEGLKFMVYLQKENIIDESGMPKERFSAEFPKEGPSILRIQQVVRGDSAAYFCASSPATQGGGTEAFFGQGTRLTVV.

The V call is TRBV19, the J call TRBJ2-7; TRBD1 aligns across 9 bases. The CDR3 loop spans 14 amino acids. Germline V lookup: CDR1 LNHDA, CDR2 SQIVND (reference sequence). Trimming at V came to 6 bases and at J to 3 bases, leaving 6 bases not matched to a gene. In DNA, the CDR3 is TGTGCCAGTAGAGAGGGACAGGGTGGCTACGAGCAGTACTTC. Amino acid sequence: CASREGQGGYEQYF. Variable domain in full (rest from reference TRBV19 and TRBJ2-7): DGGITQSPKYLFRKEGQNVTLSCEQNLNHDAMYWYRQDPGQGLRLIYYSQIVNDFQKGDIAEGYSVSREKKESFPLTVTSAQKNPTAFYLCASREGQGGYEQYFGPGTRLTVT.